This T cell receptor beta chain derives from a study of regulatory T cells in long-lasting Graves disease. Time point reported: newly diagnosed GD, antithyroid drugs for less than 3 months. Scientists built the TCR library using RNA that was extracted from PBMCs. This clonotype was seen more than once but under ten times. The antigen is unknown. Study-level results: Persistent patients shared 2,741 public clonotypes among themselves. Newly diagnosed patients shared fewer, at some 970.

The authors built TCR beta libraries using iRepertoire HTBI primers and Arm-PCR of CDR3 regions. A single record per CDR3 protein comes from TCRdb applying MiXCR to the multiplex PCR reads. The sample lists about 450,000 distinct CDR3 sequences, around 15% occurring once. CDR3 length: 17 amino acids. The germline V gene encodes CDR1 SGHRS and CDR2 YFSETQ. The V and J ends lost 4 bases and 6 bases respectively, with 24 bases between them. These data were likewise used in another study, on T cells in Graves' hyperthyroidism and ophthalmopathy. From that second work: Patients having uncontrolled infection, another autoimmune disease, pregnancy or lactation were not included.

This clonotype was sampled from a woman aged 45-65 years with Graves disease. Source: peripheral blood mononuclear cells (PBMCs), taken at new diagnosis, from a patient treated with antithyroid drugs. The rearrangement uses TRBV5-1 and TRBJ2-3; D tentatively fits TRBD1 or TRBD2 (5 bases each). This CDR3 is CASSESSPRAGWDTQYF. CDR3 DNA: TGCGCCAGCAGCGAGTCCTCTCCCAGGGCGGGTTGGGATACGCAGTATTTT.